This record concerns one TCR beta chain sequence. These data are taken from a study of blood T cell repertoires in COVID-19. About the research overall: Whether acute or convalescent, the COVID-19 samples came from the United States, Italy and Spain. Nucleic acid was either cDNA or gDNA, and it came from T cells, B-cell-depleted T cells, or PBMCs.

Losses at the gene ends were 4 bases for V and 11 bases for J; bases not matched to a gene: 13. Germline CDR1 SGHRS, CDR2 YFSETQ. This CDR3 region has 14 residues. Original processing notes: Quantification of nucleated cells was approximated via reference gene primer amplification. TCRdb's table, derived via immunoSEQ multiplex PCR, lists solely in-frame clones and lacks some. Clonal size and the V and J genes are those of that table, whereas D and trimming came from the DNA. The table shows about 180,000 clones, with about four fifths occurring only once. Sequencing was performed on peripheral blood. This chain uses TRBV5-1 with TRBJ1-1, with TRBD1 matching over 8 bases. The sequence came from a human donor in a cohort sampled during active COVID-19. CDR3 coding DNA: TGCGCCAGCAGCCACGGGGGGACAGGCCTTGGGGCTTTCTTT. As protein: CASSHGGTGLGAFF.